The rows below give T cell receptor beta chains drawn from one sample of a study of spatial heterogeneity in lung cancer. MiXCR, applied by TCRdb to the 5' RACE reads, yields one record per CDR3 protein. The sample holds about 36,000 distinct CDR3 sequences, around 7.6% seen once. The sample in question was PBMCs, obtained at follow-up. All receptors derive from a male donor with early-stage non-small cell lung cancer. Both conserved end residues are part of each CDR3. A D gene is named only where the DNA matches it firmly. Expanded clones are given a class, and other clones once, few, many or no size at all.

V	J	size	D	DNA	CDR3
TRBV5-4	TRBJ2-2	many	TRBD2	TGTGCCAGCAGCTCGAAAAGCGGGGGGGAAACCGGGGAGCTGTTTTTT	CASSSKSGGETGELFF
TRBV28	TRBJ1-4	many	NA	TGTGCCAGCAGCCAAGTCGAAGGCAGTAATGAAAAACTGTTTTTT	CASSQVEGSNEKLFF
TRBV11-2	TRBJ2-1	many	NA	TGTGCCAGCAGCGGGTGGGGGGCCGAATACAATGAGCAGTTCTTC	CASSGWGAEYNEQFF
TRBV24-1	TRBJ1-1	many	NA	TGTGCCACCAGTGGGGCTCAGAACACTGAAGCTTTCTTT	CATSGAQNTEAFF
TRBV30	TRBJ2-1	many	TRBD1	TGTGCCTTTACCGGGACAGGGGTATTCAATGAGCAGTTCTTC	CAFTGTGVFNEQFF
TRBV28	TRBJ2-1	many	TRBD2	TGTGCCAGCAGTTTATATGGGGCGGGGGGCCGGAATGAGCAGTTCTTC	CASSLYGAGGRNEQFF
TRBV7-9	TRBJ1-1	many	NA	TGTGCCAGCAGCTTACAGGAAGGGAGCACTGAAGCTTTCTTT	CASSLQEGSTEAFF
TRBV6-1	TRBJ1-1	many	NA	TGTGCCAGTCGGGTCACCCAGAACACTGAAGCTTTCTTT	CASRVTQNTEAFF
TRBV20-1	TRBJ1-5	many	TRBD1	TGCAGTGCTTCCACAGGGGGAAAGGCCCAGCATTTT	CSASTGGKAQHF
TRBV20-1	TRBJ2-5	many	TRBD2	TGCAGTGCTTCCGCCTTGGTAGCGGGGTCCCAAGAGACCCAGTACTTC	CSASALVAGSQETQYF
TRBV4-1	TRBJ1-1	NA	NA	TGCGCCAGCAGCCGCCATGATCAGAACACTGAAGCTTTCTTT	CASSRHDQNTEAFF
TRBV20-1	TRBJ1-2	many	TRBD1	TGCAGTGCTAGAGATTCGGACAGGGTTGGAGGCTACACCTTC	CSARDSDRVGGYTF
TRBV25-1	TRBJ2-2	NA	NA	TGTGCCAGCAGTGTTAGGCTCGGGGAGCTGTTTTTT	CASSVRLGELFF
TRBV11-2	TRBJ2-7	NA	NA	TGTGCCAGCAGCTCCCCGTGGTACTACGAGCAGTACTTC	CASSSPWYYEQYF
TRBV3-1	TRBJ2-7	many	NA	TGTGCCAGCAGCCAAGATGCCGGGCCGTACTACGAGCAGTACTTC	CASSQDAGPYYEQYF
TRBV9	TRBJ2-3	many	TRBD2	TGTGCCAGCAGCCCAGGGTTGGCGGGAGACACAGATACGCAGTATTTT	CASSPGLAGDTDTQYF